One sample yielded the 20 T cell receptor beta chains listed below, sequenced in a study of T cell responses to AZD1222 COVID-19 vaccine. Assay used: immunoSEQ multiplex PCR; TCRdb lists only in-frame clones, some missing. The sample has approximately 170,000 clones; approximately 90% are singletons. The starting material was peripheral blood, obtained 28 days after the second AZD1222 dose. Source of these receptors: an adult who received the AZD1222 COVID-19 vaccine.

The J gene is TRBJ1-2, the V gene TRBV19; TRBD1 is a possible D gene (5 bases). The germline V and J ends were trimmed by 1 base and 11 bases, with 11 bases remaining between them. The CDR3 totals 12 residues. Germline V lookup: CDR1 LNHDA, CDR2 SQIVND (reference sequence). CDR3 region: CASSIAAGRYTF. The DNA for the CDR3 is TGTGCCAGTAGTATAGCGGCAGGGCGGTACACCTTC.

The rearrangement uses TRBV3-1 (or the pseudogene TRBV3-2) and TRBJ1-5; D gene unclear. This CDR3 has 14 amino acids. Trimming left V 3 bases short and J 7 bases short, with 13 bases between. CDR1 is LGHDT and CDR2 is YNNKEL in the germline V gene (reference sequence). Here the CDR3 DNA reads TGTGCCAGCAGCCAGGGAACAAACCAGCAGCCCCAGCATTTT. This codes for CASSQGTNQQPQHF.

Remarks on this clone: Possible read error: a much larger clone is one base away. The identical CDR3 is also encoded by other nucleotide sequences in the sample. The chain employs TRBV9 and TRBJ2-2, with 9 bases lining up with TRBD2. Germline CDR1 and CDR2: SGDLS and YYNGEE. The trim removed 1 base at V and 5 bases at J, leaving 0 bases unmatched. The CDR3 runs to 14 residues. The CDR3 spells CASSVTSGTGELFF. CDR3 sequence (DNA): TGTGCCAGCAGCGTAACTAGCGGGACCGGGGAGCTGTTTTTT. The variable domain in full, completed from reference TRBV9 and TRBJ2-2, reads DSGVTQTPKHLITATGQRVTLRCSPRSGDLSVYWYQQSLDQGLQFLIQYYNGEERAKGNILERFSAQQFPDLHSELNLSSLELGDSALYFCASSVTSGTGELFFGEGSRLTVL.

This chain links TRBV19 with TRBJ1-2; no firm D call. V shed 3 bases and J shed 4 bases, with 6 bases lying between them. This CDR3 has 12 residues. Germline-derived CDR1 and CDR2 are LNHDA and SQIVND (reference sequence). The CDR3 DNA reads TGTGCCAGTAGTATTGCCCCCTATGGCTACACCTTC. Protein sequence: CASSIAPYGYTF.

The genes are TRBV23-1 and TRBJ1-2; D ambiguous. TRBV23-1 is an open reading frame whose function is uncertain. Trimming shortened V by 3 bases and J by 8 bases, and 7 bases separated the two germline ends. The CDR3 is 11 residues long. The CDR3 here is CASSHPDGYTF. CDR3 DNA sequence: TGCGCCAGCAGTCATCCGGACGGCTACACCTTC.

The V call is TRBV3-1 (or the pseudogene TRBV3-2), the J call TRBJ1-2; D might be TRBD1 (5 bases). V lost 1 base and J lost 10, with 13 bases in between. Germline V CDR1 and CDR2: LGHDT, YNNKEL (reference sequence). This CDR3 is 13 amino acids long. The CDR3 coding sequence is TGTGCCAGCAGCCAAGGGGGCCCGATGATCTACACCTTC. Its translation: CASSQGGPMIYTF.

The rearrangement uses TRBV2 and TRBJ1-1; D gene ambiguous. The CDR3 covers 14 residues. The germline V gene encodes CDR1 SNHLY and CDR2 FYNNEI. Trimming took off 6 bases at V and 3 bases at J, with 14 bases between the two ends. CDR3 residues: CASRRRTVYTEAFF. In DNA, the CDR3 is TGTGCCAGCAGGAGACGGACGGTTTACACTGAAGCTTTCTTT. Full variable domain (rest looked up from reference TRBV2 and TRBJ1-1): EPEVTQTPSHQVTQMGQEVILRCVPISNHLYFYWYRQILGQKVEFLVSFYNNEISEKSEIFDDQFSVERPDGSNFTLKIRSTKLEDSAMYFCASRRRTVYTEAFFGQGTRLTVV.

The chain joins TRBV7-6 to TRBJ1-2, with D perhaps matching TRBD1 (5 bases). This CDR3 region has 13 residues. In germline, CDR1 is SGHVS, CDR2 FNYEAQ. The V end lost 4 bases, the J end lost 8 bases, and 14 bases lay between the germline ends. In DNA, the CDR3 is TGTGCCAGCAGCTCGGTGGGGGGAAGCGGCTACACCTTC. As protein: CASSSVGGSGYTF.

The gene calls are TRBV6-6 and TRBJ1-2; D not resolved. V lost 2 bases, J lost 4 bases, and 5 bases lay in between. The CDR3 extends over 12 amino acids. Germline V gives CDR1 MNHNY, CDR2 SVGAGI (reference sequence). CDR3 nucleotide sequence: TGTGCCAGCAGTTACCAGATCTATGGCTACACCTTC. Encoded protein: CASSYQIYGYTF.

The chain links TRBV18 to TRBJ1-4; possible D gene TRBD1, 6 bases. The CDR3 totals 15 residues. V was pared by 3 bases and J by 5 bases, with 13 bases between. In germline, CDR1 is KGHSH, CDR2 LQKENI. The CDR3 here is CASSPPGQSNEKLFF. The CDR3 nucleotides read TGTGCCAGCTCACCGCCAGGACAGTCGAATGAAAAACTGTTTTTT.

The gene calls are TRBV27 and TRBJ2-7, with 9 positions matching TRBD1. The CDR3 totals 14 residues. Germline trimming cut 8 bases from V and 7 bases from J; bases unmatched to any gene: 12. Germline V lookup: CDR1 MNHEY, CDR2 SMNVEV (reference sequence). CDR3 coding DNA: TGTGCCAGCGGACCATCTGGACAGGGGTGGGAGCAGTACTTC. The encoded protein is CASGPSGQGWEQYF.

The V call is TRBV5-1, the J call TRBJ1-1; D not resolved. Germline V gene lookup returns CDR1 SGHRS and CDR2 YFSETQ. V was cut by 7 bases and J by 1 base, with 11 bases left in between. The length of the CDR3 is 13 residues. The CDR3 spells CASSRGENTEAFF. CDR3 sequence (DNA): TGCGCCAGCTCGCGAGGCGAGAACACTGAAGCTTTCTTT.

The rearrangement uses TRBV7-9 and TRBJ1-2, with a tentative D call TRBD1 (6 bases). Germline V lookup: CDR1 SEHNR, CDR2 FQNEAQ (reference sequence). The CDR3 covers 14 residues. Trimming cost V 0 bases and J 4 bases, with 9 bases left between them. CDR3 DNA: TGTGCCAGCAGCTTAGCCCCACAGGGCTATGGCTACACCTTC. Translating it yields CASSLAPQGYGYTF.

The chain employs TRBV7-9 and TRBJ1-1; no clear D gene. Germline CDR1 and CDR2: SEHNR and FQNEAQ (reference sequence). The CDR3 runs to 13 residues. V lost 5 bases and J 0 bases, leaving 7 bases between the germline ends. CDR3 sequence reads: CASSARMNTEAFF. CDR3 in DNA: TGTGCCAGCAGCGCAAGGATGAACACTGAAGCTTTCTTT.

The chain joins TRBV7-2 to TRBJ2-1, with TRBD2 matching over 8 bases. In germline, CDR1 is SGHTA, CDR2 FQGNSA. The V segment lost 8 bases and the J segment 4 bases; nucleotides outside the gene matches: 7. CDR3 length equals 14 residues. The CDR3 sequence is CASGNRGGYNEQFF. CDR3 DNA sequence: TGTGCCAGCGGCAACCGGGGGGGTTACAATGAGCAGTTCTTC. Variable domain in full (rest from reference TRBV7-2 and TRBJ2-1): GAGVSQSPSNKVTEKGKDVELRCDPISGHTALYWYRQSLGQGLEFLIYFQGNSAPDKSGLPSDRFSAERTGGSVSTLTIQRTQQEDSAVYLCASGNRGGYNEQFFGPGTRLTVL.

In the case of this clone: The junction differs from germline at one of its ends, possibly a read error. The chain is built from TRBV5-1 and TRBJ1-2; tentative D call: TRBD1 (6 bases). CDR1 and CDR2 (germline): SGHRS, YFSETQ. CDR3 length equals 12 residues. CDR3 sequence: CASSAVPGHAEF. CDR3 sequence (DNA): TGCGCCAGCAGCGCCGTCCCGGGACATGCAGAATTC.

The CDR3 nucleotides read TGTGCCAGCAGTTACGTCTCCAGAGCTGAAGCTTTCTTT. Translation: CASSYVSRAEAFF. The J gene is TRBJ1-1, the V gene TRBV6-5; no reliable D call. Germline V gene lookup returns CDR1 MNHEY and CDR2 SVGAGI. This CDR3 is 13 amino acids long. V gave up 2 bases and J gave up 6 bases, with 10 bases separating them.

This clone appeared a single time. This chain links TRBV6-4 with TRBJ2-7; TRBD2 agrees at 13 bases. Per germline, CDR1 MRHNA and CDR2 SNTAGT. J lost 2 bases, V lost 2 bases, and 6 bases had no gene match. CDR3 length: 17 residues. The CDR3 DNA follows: TGTGCCAGCAGTGACCCTCGGACTAGCGGGGGTACCTACGAGCAGTACTTC. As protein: CASSDPRTSGGTYEQYF.

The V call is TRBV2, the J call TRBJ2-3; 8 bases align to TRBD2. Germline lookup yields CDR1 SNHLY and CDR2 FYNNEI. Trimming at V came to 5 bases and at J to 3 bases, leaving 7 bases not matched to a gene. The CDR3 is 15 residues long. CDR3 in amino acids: CASSLSSGITDTQYF. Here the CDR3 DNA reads TGTGCCAGCAGTTTAAGTAGCGGGATAACAGATACGCAGTATTTT.

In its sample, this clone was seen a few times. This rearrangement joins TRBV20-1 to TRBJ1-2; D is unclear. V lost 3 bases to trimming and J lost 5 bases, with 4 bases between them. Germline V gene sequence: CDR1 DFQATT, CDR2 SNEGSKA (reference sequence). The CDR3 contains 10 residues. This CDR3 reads CSASLYGYTF. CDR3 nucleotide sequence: TGCAGTGCTAGTTTGTATGGCTACACCTTC.